This T cell receptor (beta chain) was retrieved from a study of blood T cell repertoires in COVID-19. Across the whole study: Some COVID-19 samples were acute and others convalescent; all came from the United States, Italy and Spain. T cells, B-cell-depleted T cells, or PBMCs provided the cDNA or gDNA that served as material.

Assay: immunoSEQ multiplex PCR; the TCRdb copy retains only in-frame clones and omits some. The table includes 100,000 to 150,000 clones, around 89% detected once. Input material: peripheral blood. This sequence originates from a man between 65 and 85 years old with active COVID-19.

The CDR3 sequence: CASSIRPTGGGNTIYF. As DNA, the CDR3 is TGCGCCAGCAGCATCCGACCCACAGGGGGTGGAAACACCATATATTTT. The genes are TRBV5-1 and TRBJ1-3; 8 bases match TRBD1. Germline CDR1 reads SGHRS; CDR2 reads YFSETQ. Trimming cost V 4 bases and J 3 bases; bases outside gene matches: 9. The CDR3 has 16 residues.